This T cell receptor (beta chain) stems from a study of blood T cell repertoires in COVID-19. Study-wide background: Spain, Italy and the United States supplied samples that represented acute and convalescent COVID-19. The analysed material was cDNA or gDNA that came from T cells, B-cell-depleted T cells, or PBMCs.

This clone was recorded once. The CDR3 totals 12 residues. Germline V gene data show CDR1 as MNHEY and CDR2 as SVGAGI. V was shortened by 2 bases and J by 7 bases, with 8 bases between the two germline ends. In the original workflow: Reference gene primer amplification yielded estimated nucleated cell counts. The table came from immunoSEQ multiplex PCR; TCRdb's copy has only in-frame clones and leaves some out. V, J and clone size were drawn from that table, and D and trimming were deduced from the DNA. The sample contains 130,000 or so clones, approximately 89% of which appear only once. The V gene is TRBV6-5, the J gene TRBJ1-1; a possible D gene is TRBD1 (5 bases). Material: peripheral blood. The TCR originated in a man aged 45-65 years with acute or convalescent COVID-19. This chain's CDR3 is CASSYMGLEAFF. For the CDR3, the DNA is TGTGCCAGCAGTTACATGGGGCTTGAAGCTTTCTTT.